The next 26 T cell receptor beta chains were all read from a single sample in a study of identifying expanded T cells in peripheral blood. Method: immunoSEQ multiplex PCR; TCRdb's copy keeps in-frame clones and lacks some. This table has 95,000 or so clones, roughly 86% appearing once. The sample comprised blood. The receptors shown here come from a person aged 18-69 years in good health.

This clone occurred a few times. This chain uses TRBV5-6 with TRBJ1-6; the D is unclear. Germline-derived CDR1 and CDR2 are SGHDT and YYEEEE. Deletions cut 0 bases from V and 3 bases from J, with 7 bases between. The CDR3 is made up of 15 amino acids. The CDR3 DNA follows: TGTGCCAGCAGCTTGGGGAAAATCTATAATTCACCCCTCCACTTT. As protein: CASSLGKIYNSPLHF.

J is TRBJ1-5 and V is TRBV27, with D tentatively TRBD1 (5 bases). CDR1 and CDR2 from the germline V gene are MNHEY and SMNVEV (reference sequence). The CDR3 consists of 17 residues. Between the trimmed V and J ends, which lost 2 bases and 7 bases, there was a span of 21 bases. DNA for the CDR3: TGTGCCAGCAGTTTAAGGGATGGGCGGCAGGGCGGCCAGCCCCAGCATTTT. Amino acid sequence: CASSLRDGRQGGQPQHF.

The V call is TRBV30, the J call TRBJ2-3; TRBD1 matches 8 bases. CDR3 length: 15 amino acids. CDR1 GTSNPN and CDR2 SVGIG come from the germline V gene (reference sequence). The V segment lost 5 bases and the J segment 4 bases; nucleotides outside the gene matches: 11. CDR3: CAWGPRQGYPDTQYF. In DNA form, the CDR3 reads TGTGCCTGGGGCCCCCGACAGGGGTACCCAGATACGCAGTATTTT.

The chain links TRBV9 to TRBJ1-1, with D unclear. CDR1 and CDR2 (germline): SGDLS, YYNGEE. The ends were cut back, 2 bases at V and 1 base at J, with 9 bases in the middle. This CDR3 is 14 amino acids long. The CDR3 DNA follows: TGTGCCAGCAGCGTTGACAACAGGAACACTGAAGCTTTCTTT. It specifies CASSVDNRNTEAFF.

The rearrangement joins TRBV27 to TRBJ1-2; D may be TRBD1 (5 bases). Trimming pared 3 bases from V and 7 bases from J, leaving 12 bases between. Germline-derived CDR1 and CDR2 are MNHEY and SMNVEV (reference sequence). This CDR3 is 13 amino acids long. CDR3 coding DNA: TGTGCCAGCAGTTTCGGGGGGATTTCTGGCTACACCTTC. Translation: CASSFGGISGYTF.

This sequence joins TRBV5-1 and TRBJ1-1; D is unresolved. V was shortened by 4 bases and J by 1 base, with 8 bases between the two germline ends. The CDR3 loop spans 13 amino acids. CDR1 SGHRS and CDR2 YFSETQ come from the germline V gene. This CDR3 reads CASSIQENTEAFF. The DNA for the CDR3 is TGCGCCAGCAGCATCCAGGAGAACACTGAAGCTTTCTTT.

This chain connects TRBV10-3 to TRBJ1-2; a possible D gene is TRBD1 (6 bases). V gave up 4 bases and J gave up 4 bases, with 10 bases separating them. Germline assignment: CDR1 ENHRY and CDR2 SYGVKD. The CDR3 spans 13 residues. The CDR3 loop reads CAISAGTFYGYTF. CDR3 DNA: TGTGCCATCAGTGCTGGGACATTCTATGGCTACACCTTC.

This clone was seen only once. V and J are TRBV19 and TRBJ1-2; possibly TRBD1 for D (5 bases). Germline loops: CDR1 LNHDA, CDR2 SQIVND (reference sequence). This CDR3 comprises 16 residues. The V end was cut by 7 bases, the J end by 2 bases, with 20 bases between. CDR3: CASTHRPQRGNYGYTF. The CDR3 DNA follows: TGTGCCAGTACCCACCGACCCCAGAGGGGCAACTATGGCTACACCTTC.

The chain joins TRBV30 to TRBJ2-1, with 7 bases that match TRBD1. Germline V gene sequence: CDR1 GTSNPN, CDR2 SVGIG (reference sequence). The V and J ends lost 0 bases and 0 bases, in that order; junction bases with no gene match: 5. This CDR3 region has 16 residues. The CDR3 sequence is CAWSVQGLSSYNEQFF. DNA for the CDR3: TGTGCCTGGAGTGTACAGGGGCTAAGCTCCTACAATGAGCAGTTCTTC.

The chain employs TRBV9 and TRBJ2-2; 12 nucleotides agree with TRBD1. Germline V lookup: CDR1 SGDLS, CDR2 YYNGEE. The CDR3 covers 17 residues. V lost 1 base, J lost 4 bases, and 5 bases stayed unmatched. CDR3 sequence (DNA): TGTGCCAGCAGCGTATTCGGGACAGGGGGCTCCACCGGGGAGCTGTTTTTT. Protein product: CASSVFGTGGSTGELFF.

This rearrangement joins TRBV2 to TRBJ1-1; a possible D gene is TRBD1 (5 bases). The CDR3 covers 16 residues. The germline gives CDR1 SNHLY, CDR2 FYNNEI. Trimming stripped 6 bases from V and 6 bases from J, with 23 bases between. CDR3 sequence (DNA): TGTGCCAGCAGCCCCCCAGAGAACTCAGGGCTGGCTGAAGCTTTCTTT. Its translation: CASSPPENSGLAEAFF.

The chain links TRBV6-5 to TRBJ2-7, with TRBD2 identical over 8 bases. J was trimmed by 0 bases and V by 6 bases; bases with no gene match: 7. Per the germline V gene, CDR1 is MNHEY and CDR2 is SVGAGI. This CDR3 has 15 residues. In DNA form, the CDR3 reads TGTGCCAGCAGGACAGCGGGGGTTAGCTCCTACGAGCAGTACTTC. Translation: CASRTAGVSSYEQYF.

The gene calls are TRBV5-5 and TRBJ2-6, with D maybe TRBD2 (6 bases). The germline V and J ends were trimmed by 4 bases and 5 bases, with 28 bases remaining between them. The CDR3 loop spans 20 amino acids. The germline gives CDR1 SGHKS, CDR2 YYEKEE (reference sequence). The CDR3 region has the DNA TGTGCCAGCAGCCTGCTCCCCCTCGGACTGGGGGGTTTAAGGGCCAACGTCCTGACTTTC. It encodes CASSLLPLGLGGLRANVLTF.

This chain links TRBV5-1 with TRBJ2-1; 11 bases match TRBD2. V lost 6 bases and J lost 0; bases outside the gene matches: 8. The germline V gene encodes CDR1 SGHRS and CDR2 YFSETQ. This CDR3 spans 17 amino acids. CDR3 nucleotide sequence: TGCGCCAGCACCGGGACTAGCGGCGGTAGCTCCTACAATGAGCAGTTCTTC. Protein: CASTGTSGGSSYNEQFF.

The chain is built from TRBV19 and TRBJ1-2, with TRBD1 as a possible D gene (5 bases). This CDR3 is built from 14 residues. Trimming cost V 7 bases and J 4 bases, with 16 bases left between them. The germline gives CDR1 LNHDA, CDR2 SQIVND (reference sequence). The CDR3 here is CASTTLTASYGYTF. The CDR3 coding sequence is TGTGCCAGTACCACTCTGACAGCCTCCTATGGCTACACCTTC. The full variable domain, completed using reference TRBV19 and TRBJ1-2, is DGGITQSPKYLFRKEGQNVTLSCEQNLNHDAMYWYRQDPGQGLRLIYYSQIVNDFQKGDIAEGYSVSREKKESFPLTVTSAQKNPTAFYLCASTTLTASYGYTFGSGTRLTVV.

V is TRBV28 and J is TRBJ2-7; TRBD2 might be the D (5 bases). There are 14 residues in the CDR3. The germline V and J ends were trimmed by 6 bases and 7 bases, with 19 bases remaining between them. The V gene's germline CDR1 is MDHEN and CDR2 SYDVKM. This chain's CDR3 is CASRLDEEPGEQYF. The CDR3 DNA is TGTGCCAGCAGACTAGACGAGGAGCCGGGGGAGCAGTACTTC.

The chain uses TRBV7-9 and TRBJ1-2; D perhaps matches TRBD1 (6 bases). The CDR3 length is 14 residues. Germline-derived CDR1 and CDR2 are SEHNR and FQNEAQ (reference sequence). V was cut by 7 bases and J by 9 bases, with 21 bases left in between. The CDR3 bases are TGTGCCAGCACCCCGCCCGGGACAAAGACGAGCTACACCTTC. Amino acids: CASTPPGTKTSYTF.

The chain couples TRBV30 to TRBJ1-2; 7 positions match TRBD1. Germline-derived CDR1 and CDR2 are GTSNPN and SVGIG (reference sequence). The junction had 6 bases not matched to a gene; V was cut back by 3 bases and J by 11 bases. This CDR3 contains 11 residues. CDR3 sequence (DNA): TGTGCCTGGAGCCCCAGGGGGGTGTACACCTTC. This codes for CAWSPRGVYTF.

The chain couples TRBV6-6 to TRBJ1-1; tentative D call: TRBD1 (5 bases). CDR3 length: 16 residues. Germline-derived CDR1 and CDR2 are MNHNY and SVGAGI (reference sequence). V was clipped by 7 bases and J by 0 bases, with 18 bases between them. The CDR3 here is CASNRPGGEMNTEAFF. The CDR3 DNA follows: TGTGCCAGCAACAGACCCGGGGGGGAGATGAACACTGAAGCTTTCTTT.

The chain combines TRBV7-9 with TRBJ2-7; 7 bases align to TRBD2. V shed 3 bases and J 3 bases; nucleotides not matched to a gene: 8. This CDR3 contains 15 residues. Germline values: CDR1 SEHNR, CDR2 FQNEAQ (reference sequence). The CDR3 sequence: CASSFIRGDGYEQYF. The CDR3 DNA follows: TGTGCCAGCAGCTTTATCCGGGGGGACGGCTACGAGCAGTACTTC.

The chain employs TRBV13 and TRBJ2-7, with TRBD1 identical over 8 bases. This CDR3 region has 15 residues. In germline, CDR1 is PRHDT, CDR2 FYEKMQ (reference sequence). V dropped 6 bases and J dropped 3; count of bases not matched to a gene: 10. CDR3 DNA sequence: TGTGCCAGCAGTCGGGGACAGGCCGGATTCTACGAGCAGTACTTC. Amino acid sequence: CASSRGQAGFYEQYF. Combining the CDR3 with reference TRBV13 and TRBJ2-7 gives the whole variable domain AAGVIQSPRHLIKEKRETATLKCYPIPRHDTVYWYQQGPGQDPQFLISFYEKMQSDKGSIPDRFSAQQFSDYHSELNMSSLELGDSALYFCASSRGQAGFYEQYFGPGTRLTVT.

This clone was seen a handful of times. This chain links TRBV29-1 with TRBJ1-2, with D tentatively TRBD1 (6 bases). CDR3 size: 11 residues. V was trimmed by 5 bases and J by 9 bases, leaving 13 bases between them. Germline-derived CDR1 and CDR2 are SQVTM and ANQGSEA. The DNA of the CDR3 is TGCAGCGTTTATACAGGGAGCAGCTACACCTTC. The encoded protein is CSVYTGSSYTF.

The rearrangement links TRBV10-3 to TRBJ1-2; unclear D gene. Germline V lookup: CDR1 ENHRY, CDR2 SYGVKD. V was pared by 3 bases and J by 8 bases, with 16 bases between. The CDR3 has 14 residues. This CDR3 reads CAISDPTGSWGYTF. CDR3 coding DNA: TGTGCCATCAGTGATCCGACGGGGAGTTGGGGCTACACCTTC.

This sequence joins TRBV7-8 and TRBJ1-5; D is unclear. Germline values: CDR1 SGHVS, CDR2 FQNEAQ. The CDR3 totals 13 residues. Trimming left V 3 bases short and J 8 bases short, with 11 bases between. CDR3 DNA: TGTGCCAGCAGCTTCGACGTGAAGGAGCCCCAGCATTTT. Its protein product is CASSFDVKEPQHF.

DNA for the CDR3: TGTGCCACCTTTGCAGGGACAGGGGGCCAAGGTTTTGCCAGCCCAGGGACCGGGGAGCTGTTTTTT. It translates to CATFAGTGGQGFASPGTGELFF. The rearrangement links TRBV19 to TRBJ2-2; 12 positions match TRBD1. There are 22 residues in the CDR3. V was pared by 10 bases and J by 5 bases, with 29 bases of the junction left unmatched. Germline assignment: CDR1 LNHDA and CDR2 SQIVND (reference sequence). Full variable domain (remainder filled in from reference TRBV19 and TRBJ2-2): DGGITQSPKYLFRKEGQNVTLSCEQNLNHDAMYWYRQDPGQGLRLIYYSQIVNDFQKGDIAEGYSVSREKKESFPLTVTSAQKNPTAFYLCATFAGTGGQGFASPGTGELFFGEGSRLTVL.

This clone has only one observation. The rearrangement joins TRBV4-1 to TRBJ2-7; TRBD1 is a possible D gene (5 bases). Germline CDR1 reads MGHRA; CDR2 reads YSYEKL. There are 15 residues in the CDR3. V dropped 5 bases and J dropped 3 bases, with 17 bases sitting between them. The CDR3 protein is CASSVQKGFDYEQYF. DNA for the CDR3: TGCGCCAGCAGCGTGCAAAAGGGGTTTGACTACGAGCAGTACTTC.